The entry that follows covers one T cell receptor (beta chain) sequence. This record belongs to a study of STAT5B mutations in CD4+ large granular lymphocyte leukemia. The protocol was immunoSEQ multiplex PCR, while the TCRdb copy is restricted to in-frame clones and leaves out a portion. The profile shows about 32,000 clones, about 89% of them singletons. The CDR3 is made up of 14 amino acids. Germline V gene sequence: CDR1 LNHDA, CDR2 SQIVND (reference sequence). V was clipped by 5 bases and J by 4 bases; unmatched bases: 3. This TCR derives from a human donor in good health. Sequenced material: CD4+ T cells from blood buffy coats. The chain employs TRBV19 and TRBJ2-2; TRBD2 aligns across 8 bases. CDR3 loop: CASSFLAGTGELFF. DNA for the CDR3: TGTGCCAGTAGTTTCCTAGCGGGCACCGGGGAGCTGTTTTTT.